The rows below give T cell receptor beta chains drawn from one sample of a study of T cell repertoires in cytomegalovirus infection. TCRdb used MiXCR to reprocess the reads, holding one entry per CDR3 protein. Of around 550,000 distinct CDR3 sequences in the sample, 26% are singletons; the top ten hold approximately 13%. The sequenced sample consisted of PBMCs. The receptors were sampled from a human donor in good health (CMV status not recorded). Some clones in this sample may be carry-over from other donors' samples. CDR3s include the opening cysteine and the closing phenylalanine or tryptophan. The D gene is left open where the match is weak. The listing skips clone size in some rows; elsewhere it reads once, few, many or a size class.

CDR3,DNA,size,V,D,length,J
CASSQVPPGELFF,TGCGCCAGCAGCCAAGTCCCACCCGGGGAGCTGTTTTTT,NA,TRBV4-1,NA,13,TRBJ2-2
CASAHWTSGSGNEQFF,TGTGCCAGCGCACATTGGACTAGCGGGAGCGGGAATGAGCAGTTCTTC,NA,TRBV28,TRBD2,16,TRBJ2-1
CASSLGLTGFNQPQHF,TGTGCCAGCAGTTTAGGCCTAACAGGGTTCAATCAGCCCCAGCATTTT,few,TRBV12-3/TRBV12-4,NA,16,TRBJ1-5
CSVELASGTDTQYF,TGCAGCGTTGAGCTAGCTTCTGGTACAGATACGCAGTATTTT,NA,TRBV29-1,NA,14,TRBJ2-3
CSAREQGGRNQPQHF,TGCAGTGCTAGAGAACAGGGAGGCCGGAATCAGCCCCAGCATTTT,few,TRBV20-1,NA,15,TRBJ1-5
CASSPLGAGGPIGANVLTF,TGTGCCAGCAGTCCCCTCGGAGCGGGGGGACCCATCGGGGCCAACGTCCTGACTTTC,NA,TRBV6-2/TRBV6-3,TRBD2,19,TRBJ2-6
CASSKTGSGEAFF,TGTGCCAGCAGCAAGACGGGGAGTGGTGAAGCTTTCTTT,NA,TRBV7-6,NA,13,TRBJ1-1
CASMQGRNIQYF,TGTGCCAGCATGCAGGGGAGGAACATTCAGTACTTC,NA,TRBV6-2/TRBV6-3,NA,12,TRBJ2-4
CASSLVRSGSGELFF,TGTGCCAGCAGCTTGGTGCGGTCGGGATCCGGGGAGCTGTTTTTT,few,TRBV11-2,NA,15,TRBJ2-2
CATSDPGSGNEQFF,TGTGCCACCAGTGACCCAGGCTCTGGCAATGAGCAGTTCTTC,NA,TRBV24-1,NA,14,TRBJ2-1
CASSAAGSPRTGELFF,TGTGCCAGCAGCGCAGCGGGGAGCCCCCGGACCGGGGAGCTGTTTTTT,NA,TRBV9,TRBD2,16,TRBJ2-2
CASSVGLAGGPSYNEQFF,TGTGCCAGCAGCGTAGGGTTGGCGGGAGGTCCTTCCTACAATGAGCAGTTCTTC,NA,TRBV9,TRBD2,18,TRBJ2-1
CASSQDVSGLPYEQYF,TGTGCCAGCAGCCAAGACGTTTCGGGACTACCCTACGAGCAGTACTTC,NA,TRBV4-2,TRBD2,16,TRBJ2-7
CASSLFAAGGVQETQYF,TGTGCCAGCAGCTTATTTGCGGCGGGAGGGGTCCAAGAGACCCAGTACTTC,many,TRBV7-8,TRBD2,17,TRBJ2-5
CASSGRRSNQPQHF,TGTGCCAGCAGTGGAAGAAGGAGCAATCAGCCCCAGCATTTT,few,TRBV6-5,NA,14,TRBJ1-5
CASSLVGLAGGRGTQYF,TGTGCCAGCAGCTTAGTAGGACTAGCGGGAGGCAGGGGTACGCAGTATTTT,NA,TRBV7-8,TRBD2,17,TRBJ2-3
CSVEVSYQETQYF,TGCAGCGTTGAAGTGTCTTACCAAGAGACCCAGTACTTC,few,TRBV29-1,NA,13,TRBJ2-5
CASSSGGMVKTLHF,TGTGCCAGCAGCTCGGGGGGAATGGTCAAGACCCTCCACTTT,many,TRBV7-2,NA,14,TRBJ1-6
CASTQAGFTDTQYF,TGTGCCAGCACCCAAGCGGGATTCACAGATACGCAGTATTTT,NA,TRBV6-1,TRBD2,14,TRBJ2-3
CASSQRGQETQYF,TGTGCCAGCAGCCAAAGGGGGCAAGAGACCCAGTACTTC,NA,TRBV4-2,NA,13,TRBJ2-5
CSAHGQGANQPQHF,TGCAGTGCCCATGGACAGGGTGCCAATCAGCCCCAGCATTTT,NA,TRBV20-1,TRBD1,14,TRBJ1-5
CASSGTGARRYGYTF,TGTGCCAGCAGTGGGACAGGGGCTCGTCGGTATGGCTACACCTTC,NA,TRBV6-2/TRBV6-3,TRBD1,15,TRBJ1-2
CASSQAPSSSTDTQYF,TGCGCCAGCAGCCAAGCGCCCAGCAGCAGCACAGATACGCAGTATTTT,NA,TRBV4-3,NA,16,TRBJ2-3
CASSYLVTAKFSEAFF,TGTGCCAGCAGTTACTTGGTTACAGCCAAATTCTCTGAAGCTTTCTTT,NA,TRBV6-2/TRBV6-3,NA,16,TRBJ1-1
CASRTSRYNEQFF,TGTGCCAGCAGGACTAGCAGATACAATGAGCAGTTCTTC,many,TRBV7-2,TRBD2,13,TRBJ2-1
CASSPDRVTRNQPQHF,TGTGCCAGCAGCCCCGACAGGGTAACTCGTAATCAGCCCCAGCATTTT,NA,TRBV2,TRBD1,16,TRBJ1-5
CASRERDRNEQFF,TGTGCCAGCAGGGAGCGGGATAGGAATGAGCAGTTCTTC,few,TRBV6-1,TRBD2,13,TRBJ2-1
CASSLGQISTDTQYF,TGTGCCAGCAGCTTAGGGCAGATCAGCACAGATACGCAGTATTTT,many,TRBV7-2,NA,15,TRBJ2-3
CAISESSVSTDTQYF,TGTGCCATCAGTGAGTCTTCGGTTAGCACAGATACGCAGTATTTT,NA,TRBV10-3,NA,15,TRBJ2-3
CASSPTKVLLLNTEAFF,TGTGCCAGCAGCCCAACTAAGGTCCTTCTCTTGAACACTGAAGCTTTCTTT,few,TRBV7-9,NA,17,TRBJ1-1
CASTHGNGQGHGYTF,TGTGCCAGCACCCACGGGAATGGACAGGGGCATGGCTACACCTTC,many,TRBV7-2,TRBD1,15,TRBJ1-2
CASSLGPTGRISYEQYF,TGTGCCAGCAGCTTAGGGCCCACAGGGAGAATCTCCTACGAGCAGTACTTC,NA,TRBV7-2,NA,17,TRBJ2-7